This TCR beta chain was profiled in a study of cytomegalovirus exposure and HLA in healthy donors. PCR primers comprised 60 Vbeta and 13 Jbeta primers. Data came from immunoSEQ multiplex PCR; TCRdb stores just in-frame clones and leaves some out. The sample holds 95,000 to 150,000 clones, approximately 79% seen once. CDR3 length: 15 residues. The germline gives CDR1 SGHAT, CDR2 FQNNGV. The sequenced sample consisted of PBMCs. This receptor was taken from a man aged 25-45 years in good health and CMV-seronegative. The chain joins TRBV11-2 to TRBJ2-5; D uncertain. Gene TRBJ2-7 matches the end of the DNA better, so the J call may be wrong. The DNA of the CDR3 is TGTGCCAGCAGCCCCCTCGAGGTCCGATCGTACGAGCAGTACTTC. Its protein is CASSPLEVRSYEQYF.